What follows is one T cell receptor (beta chain) and its context. Its antigen is still unknown. The sample belongs to a study of T cells after yellow fever vaccination. About the study: Preparation of the low-cell-number fractions used SMART-Seq v4 Ultra Low Input. Regarding the study as a whole: Abundant bulk-derived clonotypes could contaminate FACS-sorted repertoires. Reappearing after the booster were most of the clones from primary vaccination (around 96% CD4, 85% to 90% CD8). There was a small share of clonotypes that showed up in both the CD4 and CD8 compartments.

From the 5' RACE reads, TCRdb called clonotypes with MiXCR, one entry per CDR3 protein. The repertoire has 500,000 to 650,000 distinct CDR3 sequences, about 13% of them found once; the top ten carry about an eighth. The material was PBMCs, obtained on the day of the yellow fever booster vaccination. The sequence derives from a man aged 30 to 39 who received the YFV17D yellow fever vaccine.

The CDR3 region has the DNA TGTGCCAGCAGCGGGACTAGCGAGGTCGGGCAGTACTTC. This codes for CASSGTSEVGQYF. This chain links TRBV5-6 with TRBJ2-7; 10 positions agree with TRBD2. V trimming: 4 bases; J trimming: 9 bases; junction bases outside the gene matches: 7. The germline CDR1 and CDR2 sequences are SGHDT and YYEEEE. The CDR3 loop spans 13 amino acids.